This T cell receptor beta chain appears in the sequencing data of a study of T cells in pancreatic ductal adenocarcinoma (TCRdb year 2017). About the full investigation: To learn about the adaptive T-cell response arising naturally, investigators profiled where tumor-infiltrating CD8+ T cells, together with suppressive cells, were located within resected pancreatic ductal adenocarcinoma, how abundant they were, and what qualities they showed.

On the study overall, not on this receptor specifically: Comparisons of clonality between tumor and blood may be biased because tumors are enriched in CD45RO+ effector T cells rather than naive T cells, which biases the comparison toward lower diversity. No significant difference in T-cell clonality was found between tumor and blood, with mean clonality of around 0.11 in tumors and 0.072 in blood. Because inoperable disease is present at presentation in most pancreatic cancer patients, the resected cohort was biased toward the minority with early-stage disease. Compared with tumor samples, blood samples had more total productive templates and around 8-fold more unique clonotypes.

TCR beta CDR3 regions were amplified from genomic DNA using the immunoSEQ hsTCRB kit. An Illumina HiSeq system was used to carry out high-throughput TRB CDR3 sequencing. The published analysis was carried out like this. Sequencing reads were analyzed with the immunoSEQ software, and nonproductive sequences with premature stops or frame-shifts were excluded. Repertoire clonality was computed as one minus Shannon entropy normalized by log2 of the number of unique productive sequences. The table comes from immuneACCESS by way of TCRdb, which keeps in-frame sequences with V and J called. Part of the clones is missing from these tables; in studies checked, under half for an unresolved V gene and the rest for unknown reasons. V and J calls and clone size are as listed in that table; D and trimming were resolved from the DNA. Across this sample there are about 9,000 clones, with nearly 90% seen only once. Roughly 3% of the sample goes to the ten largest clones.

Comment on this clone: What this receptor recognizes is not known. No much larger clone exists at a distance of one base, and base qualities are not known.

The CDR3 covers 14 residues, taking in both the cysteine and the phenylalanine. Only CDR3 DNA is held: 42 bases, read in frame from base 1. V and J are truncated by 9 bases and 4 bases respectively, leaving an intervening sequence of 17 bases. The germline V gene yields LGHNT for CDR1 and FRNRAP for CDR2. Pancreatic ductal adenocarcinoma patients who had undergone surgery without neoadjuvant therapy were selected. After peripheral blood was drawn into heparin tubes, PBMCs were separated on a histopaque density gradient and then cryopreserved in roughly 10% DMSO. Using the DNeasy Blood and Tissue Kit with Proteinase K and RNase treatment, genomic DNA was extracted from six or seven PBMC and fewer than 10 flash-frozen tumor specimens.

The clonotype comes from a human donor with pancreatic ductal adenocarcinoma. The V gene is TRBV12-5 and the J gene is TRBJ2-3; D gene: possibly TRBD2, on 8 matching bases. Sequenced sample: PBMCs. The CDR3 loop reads CASGGAGGADTQYF. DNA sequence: TGTGCTAGCGGGGGGGCAGGGGGAGCAGATACGCAGTATTTT.